This entry is about one T cell receptor (beta chain). V lost 3 bases to trimming and J lost 7 bases, with 15 bases between them. CDR1 is LNHDA and CDR2 is SQIVND in the germline V gene (reference sequence). This CDR3 is built from 14 residues. The repertoire was sequenced with immunoSEQ multiplex PCR; TCRdb's copy has only in-frame clones and lacks some. The table shows more than 55,000 clones, with 91% occurring only once. The sample comes from a study of T cell changes during pregnancy in multiple sclerosis. This sequence originates from a female donor in good health, enrolled as a control in a pregnancy study. The gene calls are TRBV19 and TRBJ1-2, with TRBD1 as a possible D gene (6 bases). Sample: peripheral blood, taken after pregnancy. In nucleotides, the CDR3 is TGTGCCAGTAGTATTTACGGAGAGGGGGTTGGCTACACCTTC. Its protein is CASSIYGEGVGYTF. The whole variable domain, filled in from reference TRBV19 and TRBJ1-2, reads DGGITQSPKYLFRKEGQNVTLSCEQNLNHDAMYWYRQDPGQGLRLIYYSQIVNDFQKGDIAEGYSVSREKKESFPLTVTSAQKNPTAFYLCASSIYGEGVGYTFGSGTRLTVV.